The 21 T cell receptor beta chains given below trace back to one sample, sequenced in a study of regulatory T cells in long-lasting Graves disease. To make TCR beta libraries, researchers used iRepertoire HTBI primers and Arm-PCR of CDR3 regions. TCRdb called the multiplex PCR reads again in MiXCR, with one record for every CDR3 protein. There are some 300,000 distinct CDR3 sequences in the sample; roughly a fifth occur only once, and approximately 53% lies in the top ten. The time point was: persistent/refractory GD, antithyroid drugs over 5 years with positive TRAb. The TCR library was made from RNA extracted from PBMCs. Sequencing used peripheral blood mononuclear cells (PBMCs), obtained when the disease was refractory, from a patient treated with antithyroid drugs. The receptor source for this set is a female donor with Graves disease.

The chain has TRBV11-2 and TRBJ2-1; D ambiguous. This CDR3 contains 11 residues. From germline, CDR1 is SGHAT and CDR2 FQNNGV. Deletions cut 5 bases from V and 9 bases from J, with 8 bases between. The CDR3 coding sequence is TGTGCCAGCAGCCACCTTAGTGAGCAGTTCTTC. This sequence encodes CASSHLSEQFF.

There are a few counts of this clonotype. The V gene is TRBV5-1, the J gene TRBJ2-7; D may match TRBD1 or TRBD2 (5 bases each). CDR1 is SGHRS, CDR2 YFSETQ, per germline. Trimming cost V 0 bases and J 0 bases, with 19 bases left between them. This CDR3 is built from 18 residues. The CDR3 nucleotides are TGCGCCAGCAGCTTGGCGACCAAGTTGGGGGTGATCTCCTACGAGCAGTACTTC. Protein: CASSLATKLGVISYEQYF.

With respect to this clonotype: Given a much more abundant clone one base away, this may be a read error. The CDR3 bases are TGTGCCAGCAGTTATCGACAGGGGAATTCACCCCCCCACTTT. It yields the protein CASSYRQGNSPPHF. V is TRBV6-9 and J is TRBJ1-6; 8 nucleotides align to TRBD1. Germline lookup yields CDR1 MNHGY and CDR2 SVAAGI. The length of the CDR3 is 14 residues.

This chain links TRBV5-6 with TRBJ2-5; 7 nucleotides align to TRBD2. The germline V gene has CDR1 SGHDT and CDR2 YYEEEE. The junction had 8 bases not matched to a gene; V was cut back by 4 bases and J by 5 bases. The CDR3 spans 14 residues. DNA for the CDR3: TGTGCCAGCAGCCCGGCGGGGGTCCGCGAGACCCAGTACTTC. It specifies CASSPAGVRETQYF.

This clonotype was observed a handful of times. The chain combines TRBV30 with TRBJ2-5, with D possibly TRBD2 on 7 matching bases. This CDR3 is 14 amino acids long. With 3 bases removed from V and 2 bases from J, the gap between germline ends came to 13 bases. The V gene's germline CDR1 is GTSNPN and CDR2 SVGIG (reference sequence). The CDR3 loop is CAWSQGTIQETQYF. DNA for the CDR3: TGTGCCTGGAGCCAGGGGACTATTCAAGAGACCCAGTACTTC.

At least ten counts were recorded for this clonotype. V usage is TRBV7-8 and J usage is TRBJ1-2; the match to TRBD1 covers 8 bases. J lost 5 bases, V lost 1 base, and 12 bases had no gene match. Germline V gives CDR1 SGHVS, CDR2 FQNEAQ. CDR3 length: 17 residues. The CDR3 DNA reads as TGTGCCAGCAGCTTAGAGTCCTACTCGGGACAGGCGTATGGCTACACCTTC. It specifies CASSLESYSGQAYGYTF.

The chain recombines TRBV11-2 with TRBJ2-1; a possible D gene is TRBD2 (5 bases). The V gene's germline CDR1 is SGHAT and CDR2 FQNNGV. V was clipped by 0 bases and J by 9 bases, with 12 bases between them. There are 14 residues in the CDR3. The chain's CDR3 is CASSLDSPGIEQFF. CDR3 sequence (DNA): TGTGCCAGCAGCTTAGACTCCCCGGGGATTGAGCAGTTCTTC.

This clonotype was counted many times. The chain uses TRBV28 and TRBJ1-1; 8 bases map to TRBD1. The ends lost 6 bases at V and 5 bases at J; junction bases unmatched: 5. There are 13 residues in the CDR3. Germline V gene lookup returns CDR1 MDHEN and CDR2 SYDVKM. The DNA for the CDR3 is TGTGCCAGCAGCCGCTACAGGGGGACTGAAGCTTTCTTT. Translating gives CASSRYRGTEAFF. Using reference TRBV28 and TRBJ1-1 for the parts outside the CDR3, the full variable domain is DVKVTQSSRYLVKRTGEKVFLECVQDMDHENMFWYRQDPGLGLRLIYFSYDVKMKEKGDIPEGYSVSREKKERFSLILESASTNQTSMYLCASSRYRGTEAFFGQGTRLTVV.

The sample holds many counts of this clonotype. V and J are TRBV27 and TRBJ1-5, with D possibly TRBD1 on 6 matching bases. V lost 2 bases and J lost 3, with 11 bases in between. Germline CDR1 reads MNHEY; CDR2 reads SMNVEV (reference sequence). CDR3 size: 15 residues. The CDR3 nucleotides are TGTGCCAGCAGTTTAGAGGGGGGCCACAATCAGCCCCAGCATTTT. Its protein is CASSLEGGHNQPQHF.

This clonotype showed up many times. This rearrangement joins TRBV12-3 or TRBV12-4 to TRBJ1-5; D unclear. V was cut by 3 bases and J by 0 bases, with 3 bases left in between. CDR3 size: 13 residues. The CDR3 bases are TGTGCCAGCAGTTTTGATAGCAATCAGCCCCAGCATTTT. Translation: CASSFDSNQPQHF.

In this sample, this clonotype turned up once. The J gene is TRBJ2-3, the V gene TRBV28; 7 nucleotides align to TRBD2. Looked up from germline, CDR1 is MDHEN and CDR2 is SYDVKM. The CDR3 covers 18 residues. V trimming: 6 bases; J trimming: 6 bases; junction bases outside the gene matches: 21. This CDR3 is CASSHLSRLRTSQDTQYF. Here the CDR3 DNA reads TGTGCCAGCAGCCACCTCTCGCGTCTCAGGACTAGTCAGGATACGCAGTATTTT.

In this sample, this clonotype turned up a few times. V is TRBV6-5 and J is TRBJ2-2, with D possibly matching TRBD2 (5 bases). V dropped 2 bases and J dropped 6 bases, with 10 bases sitting between them. Germline V gives CDR1 MNHEY, CDR2 SVGAGI. This CDR3 contains 14 residues. In DNA form, the CDR3 reads TGTGCCAGCAGTTACGGCGGAGGTCCCGGGGAGCTGTTTTTT. Translated, it gives CASSYGGGPGELFF.

In its sample, this clonotype was seen a few times. The chain couples TRBV30 to TRBJ2-7, with 9 bases matching TRBD2. CDR1 is GTSNPN, CDR2 SVGIG, per germline (reference sequence). V trimming: 4 bases; J trimming: 0 bases; junction bases outside the gene matches: 4. This CDR3 is built from 14 residues. CDR3 DNA: TGTGCCTGGACGACTAGCGGCATCTCCTACGAGCAGTACTTC. It encodes CAWTTSGISYEQYF.

This clonotype was observed many times. The chain carries TRBV29-1 and TRBJ2-2; 9 nucleotides match TRBD1. The length of the CDR3 is 14 residues. Germline lookup yields CDR1 SQVTM and CDR2 ANQGSEA. Trimming cost V 4 bases and J 5 bases; bases outside gene matches: 5. The CDR3 sequence is CSVAWGQGTGELFF. The CDR3 DNA reads as TGCAGCGTTGCTTGGGGACAGGGAACCGGGGAGCTGTTTTTT.

The chain carries TRBV6-1 and TRBJ2-5, with 14 bases that match TRBD2. The CDR3 runs 17 residues. V dropped 6 bases and J dropped 5; count of bases not matched to a gene: 11. The germline V gene encodes CDR1 MNHNS and CDR2 SASEGT. CDR3 coding DNA: TGTGCCAGCAGACCCAGAGGACTAGCGGGAGGCGGGGAGACCCAGTACTTC. This sequence encodes CASRPRGLAGGGETQYF.

This sequence joins TRBV12-3 or TRBV12-4 and TRBJ2-2; TRBD1 might be the D (6 bases). Trimming took off 6 bases at V and 4 bases at J, with 15 bases between the two ends. The length of the CDR3 is 15 residues. This chain's CDR3 is CASSPGAGPTGELFF. The CDR3 coding sequence is TGTGCCAGCAGCCCAGGGGCCGGACCCACCGGGGAGCTGTTTTTT.

This clonotype was seen ten or more times. The chain carries TRBV15 and TRBJ1-1; tentatively, D is TRBD1 (5 bases). V shed 5 bases and J shed 0 bases, with 13 bases lying between them. CDR1 is LNHNV, CDR2 YYDKDF, per germline (reference sequence). The CDR3 length is 15 residues. As DNA, the CDR3 is TGTGCCACCAGCGGGACCTGGACGGTGAACACTGAAGCTTTCTTT. Protein product: CATSGTWTVNTEAFF.

The sample holds a few counts of this clonotype. V and J are TRBV19 and TRBJ2-5; D assignment may be TRBD1 or TRBD2 (5 bases each). The germline V gene has CDR1 LNHDA and CDR2 SQIVND (reference sequence). There are 15 residues in the CDR3. The ends were cut back, 4 bases at V and 3 bases at J, with 15 bases in the middle. As DNA, the CDR3 is TGTGCCAGTAGTAGGGGGACGACCTTCGAAGAGACCCAGTACTTC. Translating gives CASSRGTTFEETQYF.

V and J are TRBV27 and TRBJ2-7; 8 bases fit TRBD1. The CDR3 covers 15 residues. Germline lookup yields CDR1 MNHEY and CDR2 SMNVEV (reference sequence). V gave up 5 bases and J gave up 5 bases; unmatched junction bases: 11. The CDR3, as DNA: TGTGCCAGCAGTACTCTGACCGGGACAGGAGACGAGCAGTACTTC. Translated: CASSTLTGTGDEQYF.

This clonotype has ten or more counts. The chain joins TRBV12-3 or TRBV12-4 to TRBJ1-3; possibly TRBD1 for D (5 bases). Trimming removed 5 bases at V and 3 bases at J, with 11 bases between. The CDR3 extends over 14 amino acids. CDR3 DNA: TGTGCCAGCAGTCTCTGGGGCAGTGGAAACACCATATATTTT. This sequence encodes CASSLWGSGNTIYF.

This clonotype has ten or more counts. The rearrangement uses TRBV6-1 and TRBJ2-5; no clear D. There are 12 residues in the CDR3. The V gene's germline CDR1 is MNHNS and CDR2 SASEGT. The ends were cut back, 4 bases at V and 7 bases at J, with 10 bases in the middle. In DNA form, the CDR3 reads TGTGCCAGCAGTGCCCCCTTGGTGACCCAGTACTTC. Translating gives CASSAPLVTQYF.